One TCR beta chain is described in this entry. The antigen this receptor binds is unknown. No base quality information exists; no much larger clone differs at one position. A distance of 8 bases separates the germline ends of V and J, which lose 3 bases and 6 bases respectively. CDR1 and CDR2 (DFQATT, SNEGSKA) derive from the germline V gene (reference sequence). The CDR3 starts with the cysteine, ends with the phenylalanine, and has 12 residues. The only DNA kept is the CDR3, 36 bases in frame from the first base. Ophthalmopathy patients had moderately to severely active disease, with a Clinical Activity Score of 3 or more, a NOSPECS grade of 4 or more, and a disease duration of less than 3 months. Patients with uncontrolled infections, other autoimmune diseases, pregnancy or lactation were excluded. Clinical symptoms, serum thyroxine and TRAb, thyroid ultrasound, and orbital computed tomography formed the basis for the diagnoses. Ficoll-Paque density gradient centrifugation was used to isolate PBMCs from about 10 ml of fresh peripheral blood. Total RNA was extracted with Trizol reagent, and quality was checked on an Agilent 2100 Bioanalyzer.

The TCR beta CDR3 regions were amplified from the RNA transcripts. The first round of RT-PCR for the TCR CDR3 was performed with the HTBI primer set and the Qiagen OneStep RT-PCR kit. The libraries were constructed in a second round of multiplex PCR and then size-selected and purified. Paired-end sequencing of the libraries was performed with 100 bp reads on an Illumina HiSeq2000. The authors processed their data as follows. SOAPnuke was used to process the raw data, throwing out any read that contained adapters or uncalled bases, had a mean Phred below 15, or lacked an exact constant-primer or identifier match. COPE v1.2.5 was used to merge the high-quality paired reads, and each unique nucleotide sequence was defined as a clonotype. Clonotypes were aligned to IMGT TRBV, TRBD and TRBJ reference segments using MiTCR v1.1. The analysis was restricted to V-J combinations with a frequency above 0.0001, which together covered 99.2% of the repertoires. The TCS score was defined as F50 (clonal expansion) divided by E x V (chaos), with BLOSUM62-based TCRdist calculated between CDR3 peptides within each V-J. Welch's t-statistics and random forest reduced some 510 V-J features to 13, which were used in a naive Bayes classifier (R e1071). TCRdb took the public reads, trimmed them with fastp at Q25, ran MiXCR for clone calling and kept in-frame beta chains. Every entry covers one CDR3 protein and lists the most common genes and DNA from its rows. The V and J calls and clone size are TCRdb's, not the authors'. Here the sample has under 600,000 distinct CDR3 sequences; approximately 15% occur a single time. The ten largest clonotypes hold 3% to 4% of the sample.

This record belongs to a study of T cells in Graves' hyperthyroidism and ophthalmopathy (dated by TCRdb to the late 2010s). Notes on the research overall: Peripheral blood samples were taken at initial diagnosis, before any treatment was given. To identify TCR V-J signatures that set the groups apart, the researchers used a discovery cohort of 100 patients, made up of under 45 with Graves' ophthalmopathy and 57 with stable Graves' hyperthyroidism. An independent validation cohort of around 19 hyperthyroidism patients and about 15 patients who later progressed to ophthalmopathy tested prospective prediction of ophthalmopathy. The 100 discovery patients were randomly split 7:3 into training and test sets. Thyroid tissue and blood T-cell repertoires from about 6 Graves' hyperthyroidism patients were also compared in the study. After blood sampling, hyperthyroidism patients were treated with methimazole at a starting dose of 30 mg daily, and ophthalmopathy patients were treated with high-dose intravenous methylprednisolone. TCR Vbeta CDR3 sequencing of 120 to 150 peripheral blood samples (approximately 44 ophthalmopathy, about 74 hyperthyroidism and approximately 17 progressor patients) is reported in the paper. Study-wide conclusions, independent of this receptor: Sample size was not statistically predetermined, and blinding of investigators to group allocation was not performed. Most expanded thyroid clonotypes (frequency above 0.001) were also detected in blood, a finding suggesting that blood repertoires may reflect thyroid immune responses. In cross-validation, a model built on a 13 V-J signature told ophthalmopathy apart from stable hyperthyroidism with just under 90% sensitivity and about 81% specificity, and in testing the same model reached 80%/75%. In validation, the model predicted progression to ophthalmopathy with 55% to 71% sensitivity and 72.22% specificity, a median of 6.5 months before onset.

This receptor was obtained from a woman between 40 and 55 years old with Graves' ophthalmopathy. This receptor chain uses TRBV20-1 and TRBJ2-2, with the D gene not clear enough to name. What was sequenced was blood. Read as DNA, the sequence is TGCAGTGCTAGGAGGCCACCCGGGGAGCTGTTTTTT. Its translation is CSARRPPGELFF.